A single sample is the source of the 32 T cell receptor beta chains below, sequenced in a study of early T cells in non-severe SARS-CoV-2 infection. TCRdb passed the 5' RACE reads through MiXCR, listing each CDR3 protein once. The repertoire holds 25,000 to 30,000 distinct CDR3 sequences, 4.5% seen once, with approximately 5.8% in the top ten. The sequenced material came from whole blood. The receptors shown here come from an adult who was a healthcare worker with PCR-confirmed SARS-CoV-2 infection or an uninfected control (not recorded which).

This clonotype was observed a handful of times. The chain recombines TRBV6-6 with TRBJ1-6, with 9 bases aligning to TRBD1. The germline gives CDR1 MNHNY, CDR2 SVGAGI (reference sequence). This CDR3 contains 15 residues. Unmatched junction bases numbered 6, after V lost 5 bases and J lost 7 bases. In DNA form, the CDR3 reads TGTGCCAGCAGTGTACAGGGGGCGGACAATTCACCCCTCCACTTT. Translation: CASSVQGADNSPLHF.

This clonotype showed up many times. The genes are TRBV7-9 and TRBJ1-1; D is unclear. Germline V gene data show CDR1 as SEHNR and CDR2 as FQNEAQ (reference sequence). This CDR3 has 14 amino acids. The V end was cut by 0 bases, the J end by 1 base, with 6 bases between. The CDR3 sequence is CASSLARRNTEAFF. The CDR3 DNA is TGTGCCAGCAGCTTAGCAAGGCGGAACACTGAAGCTTTCTTT.

A few counts support this clonotype. This rearrangement joins TRBV20-1 to TRBJ2-3; a weak D match, TRBD1 (6 bases). The CDR3 is 15 amino acids. Germline V gives CDR1 DFQATT, CDR2 SNEGSKA (reference sequence). V was shortened by 3 bases and J by 4 bases, with 17 bases between the two germline ends. As DNA, the CDR3 is TGCAGTGCTAGGGGGGCCGCCAGGGGTCCAGATACGCAGTATTTT. Translated, it gives CSARGAARGPDTQYF.

This clonotype appeared a few times. V usage is TRBV6-5 and J usage is TRBJ2-7, with 7 bases that match TRBD1. The CDR3 has 14 amino acids. Trimming at V came to 2 bases and at J to 3 bases, leaving 4 bases not matched to a gene. Looked up from germline, CDR1 is MNHEY and CDR2 is SVGAGI. CDR3 residues: CASSYRHRGYEQYF. For the CDR3, the DNA is TGTGCCAGCAGTTACCGGCACAGGGGCTACGAGCAGTACTTC.

In its sample, this clonotype was seen many times. The chain couples TRBV20-1 to TRBJ1-2; D possibly corresponds to TRBD1 (5 bases). The germline V gene encodes CDR1 DFQATT and CDR2 SNEGSKA (reference sequence). CDR3 size: 13 residues. CDR3 loop: CRAPDSGGLGYTF. The CDR3 DNA reads TGCAGGGCACCCGACAGCGGAGGTCTCGGCTACACCTTC.

The table lists this clonotype with many counts. This chain connects TRBV12-3 or TRBV12-4 to TRBJ2-6; D unresolved. The CDR3 has 17 amino acids. Trimming removed 3 bases at V and 1 base at J, with 13 bases between. CDR3 bases: TGTGCCAGCAGTTTTGATGTCGGACGGTCTGGGGCCAACGTCCTGACTTTC. As protein: CASSFDVGRSGANVLTF.

This clonotype came up a few times. The rearrangement links TRBV10-3 to TRBJ1-2; possibly TRBD1 for D (5 bases). V dropped 0 bases and J dropped 3 bases, with 11 bases sitting between them. CDR1 and CDR2 from the germline V gene are ENHRY and SYGVKD. The CDR3 extends over 15 amino acids. The CDR3 region is CAISESDGTYYGYTF. CDR3 in DNA: TGTGCCATCAGTGAGTCGGATGGGACGTACTATGGCTACACCTTC.

The CDR3 coding sequence is TGTGCCAGCAGCTTCTCGGGGAGCGCAACTAATGAAAAACTGTTTTTT. This sequence encodes CASSFSGSATNEKLFF. The V and J genes are TRBV11-3 and TRBJ1-4; no clear D. This CDR3 is 16 amino acids long. Per the germline V gene, CDR1 is SGHNT and CDR2 is YENEEA. With 3 bases removed from V and 0 bases from J, the gap between germline ends came to 11 bases.

This clonotype has at least ten counts. The CDR3 DNA reads TGTGCCAGCAGGAAGGGCCCGAACACCGGGGAGCTGTTTTTT. Its translation: CASRKGPNTGELFF. The gene calls are TRBV6-2 or TRBV6-3 and TRBJ2-2, with unresolved D. Per germline, CDR1 MNHEY and CDR2 SVGEGT. V was shortened by 6 bases and J by 0 bases, with 8 bases between the two germline ends. The CDR3 is 14 amino acids.

There are many counts of this clonotype. The rearrangement links TRBV27 to TRBJ2-3; a possible D gene is TRBD2 (5 bases). V was clipped by 3 bases and J by 0 bases, with 16 bases between them. Germline CDR1 and CDR2: MNHEY and SMNVEV (reference sequence). This CDR3 contains 17 residues. The CDR3 bases are TGTGCCAGCAGTTTCTCCGCCCGGGGTGCTAGCACAGATACGCAGTATTTT. Translating it yields CASSFSARGASTDTQYF.

This clonotype was seen at least ten times. The chain joins TRBV12-5 to TRBJ2-1, with 9 nucleotides matching TRBD2. The ends lost 5 bases at V and 2 bases at J; junction bases unmatched: 7. Germline CDR1 is LGHNT and CDR2 is FRNRAP. This CDR3 is built from 16 residues. The CDR3 sequence: CASGQSGRPTYNEQFF. CDR3 in DNA: TGTGCTAGTGGTCAAAGCGGGAGGCCCACCTACAATGAGCAGTTCTTC.

The chain links TRBV6-6 to TRBJ2-3; TRBD2 is a possible D gene (6 bases). This CDR3 spans 15 amino acids. V lost 7 bases and J 3 bases, leaving 17 bases between the germline ends. Germline CDR1 reads MNHNY; CDR2 reads SVGAGI (reference sequence). Here the CDR3 DNA reads TGTGCCAGCATCCGGCGGGATTTCGGAACAGATACGCAGTATTTT. It encodes CASIRRDFGTDTQYF.

This clonotype appeared many times. This rearrangement joins TRBV12-2 to TRBJ2-7; no DNA check was done on the table's D call, TRBD2. TRBV12-2 is flagged as a pseudogene. The CDR3 is made up of 23 amino acids. The CDR3 protein is CASRSKMGASGRAWYVEVNEQYF. CDR3 DNA sequence: TGTGCAAGTCGCTCCAAAATGGGGGCTAGCGGGAGGGCCTGGTACGTGGAGGTTAACGAGCAGTACTTC.

This clonotype was recorded a few times. The chain carries TRBV10-3 and TRBJ2-2; no firm D call. Germline assignment: CDR1 ENHRY and CDR2 SYGVKD. The CDR3 has 14 amino acids. Trimming stripped 2 bases from V and 0 bases from J, with 4 bases between. This chain's CDR3 is CAISETANTGELFF. The DNA of the CDR3 is TGTGCCATCAGTGAGACGGCGAACACCGGGGAGCTGTTTTTT.

This clonotype came up many times. The rearrangement links TRBV18 to TRBJ1-5, with D maybe TRBD1 (6 bases). Germline CDR1 is KGHSH and CDR2 is LQKENI. Trimming removed 4 bases at V and 7 bases at J, with 17 bases between. This CDR3 spans 15 amino acids. CDR3 in DNA: TGTGCCAGCTCACTAAACCAGGGGACCGACCAGCCCCAGCATTTT. Translating gives CASSLNQGTDQPQHF.

This clonotype has more than one count but fewer than ten. The chain carries TRBV12-3 or TRBV12-4 and TRBJ2-5; 11 nucleotides line up with TRBD2. J gave up 4 bases and V 5 bases, and 3 bases lay outside the gene matches. The length of the CDR3 is 14 residues. The CDR3 spells CASSRTSGRETQYF. CDR3 DNA: TGTGCCAGCAGTCGGACTAGCGGGCGAGAGACCCAGTACTTC.

The V call is TRBV2, the J call TRBJ2-7; D is unclear. Germline CDR1 is SNHLY and CDR2 is FYNNEI. Trimming removed 8 bases from V and 4 bases from J, with 18 bases in between. The CDR3 totals 14 residues. The CDR3 is CASAEIGTSYEQYF. DNA for the CDR3: TGTGCCAGCGCTGAAATCGGAACTTCTTACGAGCAGTACTTC.

This sequence joins TRBV2 and TRBJ2-3; D gene uncertain. Germline V CDR1 and CDR2: SNHLY, FYNNEI. Trimming took off 6 bases at V and 2 bases at J, with 6 bases between the two ends. This CDR3 is built from 12 residues. CDR3 sequence reads: CASSRYTDTQYF. CDR3 nucleotides: TGTGCCAGCAGCCGTTACACAGATACGCAGTATTTT.

This chain connects TRBV5-4 to TRBJ2-5, with D possibly matching TRBD1 (5 bases). The CDR3 runs 13 residues. Germline CDR1 and CDR2: SGHNT and YYREEE (reference sequence). V lost 2 bases to trimming and J lost 4 bases, with 9 bases between them. CDR3 nucleotides: TGTGCCAGCAGCTTCCCAGGGCGAGAGACCCAGTACTTC. It translates to CASSFPGRETQYF. Variable domain in full (rest from reference TRBV5-4 and TRBJ2-5): ETGVTQSPTHLIKTRGQQVTLRCSSQSGHNTVSWYQQALGQGPQFIFQYYREEENGRGNFPPRFSGLQFPNYSSELNVNALELDDSALYLCASSFPGRETQYFGPGTRLLVL.

This clonotype was observed many times. This chain links TRBV11-2 with TRBJ1-6; D not resolved. Germline CDR1 and CDR2: SGHAT and FQNNGV. The CDR3 has 15 residues. V shed 5 bases and J shed 5 bases, with 13 bases lying between them. CDR3 sequence: CASSPPNSNNSPLHF. In nucleotides, the CDR3 is TGTGCCAGCAGCCCCCCCAACAGCAATAATTCACCCCTCCACTTT.

This clonotype was counted only a few times. The chain employs TRBV5-1 and TRBJ1-3; 8 bases fit TRBD1. Trimming at V came to 0 bases and at J to 5 bases, leaving 7 bases not matched to a gene. CDR3 size: 16 residues. Germline V gene data show CDR1 as SGHRS and CDR2 as YFSETQ. CDR3 sequence (DNA): TGCGCCAGCAGCTTGGCCGCCGGACAGGGCAGAAACACCATATATTTT. Residues: CASSLAAGQGRNTIYF.

By sample fraction, this clonotype is medium-sized. This sequence joins TRBV20-1 and TRBJ2-1, with 9 bases fitting TRBD2. The CDR3 loop spans 12 amino acids. The germline V gene encodes CDR1 DFQATT and CDR2 SNEGSKA (reference sequence). With V trimmed by 5 bases and J by 6 bases, 2 bases remained unmatched. In nucleotides, the CDR3 is TGCAGTGCTCGGACTAGCGTCAATGAGCAGTTCTTC. It translates to CSARTSVNEQFF.

This clonotype was detected only a few times. V and J are TRBV5-1 and TRBJ1-1; D gene unclear. Germline-derived CDR1 and CDR2 are SGHRS and YFSETQ. Trimming removed 2 bases at V and 0 bases at J, with 5 bases between. The CDR3 is 13 residues long. The CDR3 reads CASSFAVNTEAFF. CDR3 coding DNA: TGCGCCAGCAGCTTCGCGGTGAACACTGAAGCTTTCTTT.

This clonotype occurred many times. The rearrangement links TRBV2 to TRBJ2-5; 9 nucleotides line up with TRBD2. The V segment lost 7 bases and the J segment 5 bases; nucleotides outside the gene matches: 11. This CDR3 comprises 15 residues. Germline V gene data show CDR1 as SNHLY and CDR2 as FYNNEI. CDR3 DNA sequence: TGTGCCAGCAAGAGGGTCGCGGGGGGGCCGGAGACCCAGTACTTC. Protein product: CASKRVAGGPETQYF.

At least ten counts were recorded for this clonotype. This chain links TRBV19 with TRBJ2-3; a possible D gene is TRBD2 (6 bases). The germline V gene encodes CDR1 LNHDA and CDR2 SQIVND (reference sequence). Trimming shortened V by 3 bases and J by 1 base, and 8 bases separated the two germline ends. The CDR3 has 14 amino acids. CDR3 in amino acids: CASSIKRGTDTQYF. CDR3 DNA sequence: TGTGCCAGTAGTATCAAGCGGGGCACAGATACGCAGTATTTT.

This clonotype was detected ten times or more. CDR3 sequence: CASSIGAGLGDEQFF. Written as DNA, the CDR3 is TGTGCCAGTAGTATTGGTGCGGGACTCGGCGATGAGCAGTTCTTC. The chain has TRBV19 and TRBJ2-1; D may be TRBD2 (6 bases). CDR3 size: 15 residues. Germline V lookup: CDR1 LNHDA, CDR2 SQIVND (reference sequence). Trimming cost V 3 bases and J 8 bases, with 17 bases left between them.

V is TRBV29-1 and J is TRBJ2-7; D might be TRBD2 (5 bases). Germline values: CDR1 SQVTM, CDR2 ANQGSEA. The germline V and J ends were trimmed by 4 bases and 3 bases, with 10 bases remaining between them. The CDR3 is made up of 12 amino acids. The CDR3 sequence is CSVGAGGYEQYF. CDR3 bases: TGCAGCGTTGGGGCTGGAGGCTACGAGCAGTACTTC.

This clonotype occurred a few times. This chain uses TRBV6-1 with TRBJ1-4; D call uncertain. The germline CDR1 and CDR2 sequences are MNHNS and SASEGT. Deletions cut 7 bases from V and 6 bases from J, with 18 bases between. This CDR3 has 15 residues. CDR3 sequence reads: CASKHGWIGYEKLFF. The CDR3 DNA sequence: TGTGCCAGCAAGCACGGATGGATAGGGTATGAAAAACTGTTTTTT.

The chain couples TRBV19 to TRBJ2-4; maybe TRBD2 (6 bases). Trimming took off 5 bases at V and 2 bases at J, with 10 bases between the two ends. The CDR3 length is 14 residues. The V gene's germline CDR1 is LNHDA and CDR2 SQIVND (reference sequence). DNA of the CDR3: TGTGCCAGTAGTTTCGGAGGGACCAAAAACATTCAGTACTTC. Translated: CASSFGGTKNIQYF.

This clonotype was seen at least ten times. The chain couples TRBV6-5 to TRBJ1-2, with D perhaps matching TRBD1 (6 bases). Germline V gene data show CDR1 as MNHEY and CDR2 as SVGAGI. The V end was cut by 0 bases, the J end by 4 bases, with 15 bases between. This CDR3 region has 16 residues. The CDR3 spells CASSYSRAGAGYGYTF. The DNA of the CDR3 is TGTGCCAGCAGTTACTCGAGGGCAGGGGCTGGCTATGGCTACACCTTC.

This clonotype was observed a handful of times. V and J are TRBV24-1 and TRBJ1-1; D remains unclear. V shed 7 bases and J shed 1 base, with 9 bases lying between them. Per the germline V gene, CDR1 is KGHDR and CDR2 is SFDVKD. The CDR3 has 13 amino acids. The CDR3 DNA reads TGTGCCACCAGAGATCCGGGGAACACTGAAGCTTTCTTT. Its protein product is CATRDPGNTEAFF.

This clonotype was detected many times. The chain recombines TRBV7-2 with TRBJ2-7; 7 bases are a match to TRBD2. Germline trimming cut 1 base from V and 1 base from J; bases unmatched to any gene: 4. This CDR3 has 15 residues. Germline V lookup: CDR1 SGHTA, CDR2 FQGNSA. The CDR3 DNA reads TGTGCCAGCAGCTTAGGGTCTAGCGGTTCCTACGAGCAGTACTTC. This gives the protein CASSLGSSGSYEQYF.